A single TCR beta chain is shown here with its context. The specificity of this receptor is unknown. It has no much larger one-base neighbor in the sample; base qualities were not kept. The sample originates from a study of OX40 agonist ivuxolimab in advanced cancers. For the study in its entirety: Ivuxolimab was an agonistic, fully human IgG2 monoclonal antibody directed against OX40 (CD134), a costimulatory receptor. Partial responses occurred in three dose-escalation patients: two with cutaneous melanoma and one with hepatocellular carcinoma. The paper reports the monotherapy dose-escalation portion (N of about 47 patients) of the phase I ivuxolimab trial. In the dose-escalation cohort, more than 80% of patients were male, and the mean age was 60 years with a range of roughly 20 to 79. Of the 50 to 55 patients in dose escalation, 19 had hepatocellular carcinoma, some 15 had melanoma, 9 had renal cell carcinoma and 9 had head and neck cancer. Intravenous ivuxolimab was administered to patients every 2 weeks at six dose levels: 0.01, 0.1, 0.3, 1.5, 3 and 10 mg/kg. The purpose of peripheral TCRbeta sequencing was to test whether ivuxolimab changed TCR sequence diversity and led to clonal T-cell expansion. Prior anti-PD-1, anti-PD-L1 or anti-CTLA-4 therapy was permitted, and 35% to 40% of dose-escalation patients had received checkpoint inhibitors. Here is what the overall study found, with its caveats: In the 0.1-3.0 mg/kg groups, partial responders were among the patients with the lowest normalized peripheral clonal expansion, particularly in CD8+ T cells. After ivuxolimab, CD8+ T cells had more expanded clones than CD4+ T cells on average. Clonal expansion of both CD4+ and CD8+ blood T cells was observed from baseline to week 6 at doses 0.1 to 3.0 mg/kg. The antigen specificity of the clonally expanded peripheral T cells was not determined. Low levels of normalized T-cell clonal expansion were also seen in some nonresponding patients.

Patients with autoimmune disease history or receiving systemic immunosuppression were excluded from the trial. Peripheral blood for TCR sequencing was collected from all dose cohorts at baseline, on cycle 4 day 1, and on cycle 7 day 1. Samples came from an open-label, multicenter, first-in-human phase I dose-escalation trial of ivuxolimab. Adults with locally advanced or metastatic head and neck squamous cell, hepatocellular, melanoma or renal cell carcinoma were enrolled in the trial. CD4+ and CD8+ T cells were sorted separately from peripheral blood before TCR sequencing. Spanning cysteine to phenylalanine, the CDR3 consists of 13 amino acids. Here the CDR3 DNA is all that survives: 39 bases in frame from base 1. The germline V gene gives CDR1 as SQVTM and CDR2 as ANQGSEA. Trimming costs V 4 bases and J 3 bases, and their ends lie 13 bases apart. Genomic DNA was extracted from sorted cells for sequencing of the TCRbeta CDR3 region. TCRbeta CDR3 regions were sequenced using the immunoSEQ Assay. TCRdb provides this immuneACCESS table in a form limited to in-frame rearrangements. Some clones are lacking; in checked studies, under half of them reflect an unresolved V gene, and why the rest are absent is not known. The sample has around 94,000 clones on record, roughly 90% of them singletons. The ten largest make up around 3.3% of the sample.

This chain joins TRBV29-1 to TRBJ2-7, with the D gene uncertain. Specimen: CD4+ or CD8+ T cells sorted from blood, collected in a trial of the OX40 agonist ivuxolimab. This sequence was found in an adult with an advanced solid tumor such as melanoma, head and neck, liver or kidney cancer. The encoded CDR3 is CSVVSGLSYEQYF. The DNA sequence is as follows: TGCAGCGTTGTTTCGGGTTTGAGCTACGAGCAGTACTTC.